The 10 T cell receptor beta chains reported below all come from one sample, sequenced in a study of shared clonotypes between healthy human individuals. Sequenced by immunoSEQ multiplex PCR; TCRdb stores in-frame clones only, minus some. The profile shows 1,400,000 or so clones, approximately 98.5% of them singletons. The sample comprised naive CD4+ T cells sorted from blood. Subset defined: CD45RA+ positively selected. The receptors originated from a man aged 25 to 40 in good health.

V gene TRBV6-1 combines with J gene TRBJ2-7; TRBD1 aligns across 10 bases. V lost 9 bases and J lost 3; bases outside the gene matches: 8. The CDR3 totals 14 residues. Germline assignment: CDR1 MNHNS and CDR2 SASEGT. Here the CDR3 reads CASLLTGGHYEQYF. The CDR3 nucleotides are TGTGCCAGTCTCCTGACAGGGGGCCACTACGAGCAGTACTTC.

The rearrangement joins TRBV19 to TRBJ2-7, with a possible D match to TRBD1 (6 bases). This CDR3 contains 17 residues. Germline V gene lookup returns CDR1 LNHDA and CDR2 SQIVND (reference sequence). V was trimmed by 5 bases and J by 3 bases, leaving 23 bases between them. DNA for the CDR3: TGTGCCAGTAGTCCCCAAAGGGGGAACTTAAATTACTACGAGCAGTACTTC. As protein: CASSPQRGNLNYYEQYF.

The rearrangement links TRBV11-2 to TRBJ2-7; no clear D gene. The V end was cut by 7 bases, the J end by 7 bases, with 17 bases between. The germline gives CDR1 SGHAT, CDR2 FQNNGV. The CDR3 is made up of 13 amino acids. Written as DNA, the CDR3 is TGTGCCAGCAACCCGCGCGGAGTCGGGGAGCAGTACTTC. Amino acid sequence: CASNPRGVGEQYF.

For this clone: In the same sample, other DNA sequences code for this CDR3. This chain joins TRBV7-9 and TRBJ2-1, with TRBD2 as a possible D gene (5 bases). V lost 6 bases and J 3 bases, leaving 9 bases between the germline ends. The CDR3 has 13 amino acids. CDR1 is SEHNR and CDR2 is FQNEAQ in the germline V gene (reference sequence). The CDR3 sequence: CASSWTGYNEQFF. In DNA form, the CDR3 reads TGTGCCAGCAGTTGGACTGGCTACAATGAGCAGTTCTTC.

For the CDR3, the DNA is TGCAGCGTTGTAGACGGAATTCAGTCTAATGAAAAACTGTTTTTT. Translating gives CSVVDGIQSNEKLFF. This chain uses TRBV29-1 with TRBJ1-4; the D is unclear. Trimming took off 4 bases at V and 3 bases at J, with 15 bases between the two ends. The CDR3 is 15 amino acids. Germline CDR1 is SQVTM and CDR2 is ANQGSEA.

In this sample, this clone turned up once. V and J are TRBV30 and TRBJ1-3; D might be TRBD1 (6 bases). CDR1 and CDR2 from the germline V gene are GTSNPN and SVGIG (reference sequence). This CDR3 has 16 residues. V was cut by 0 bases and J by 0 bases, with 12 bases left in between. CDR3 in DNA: TGTGCCTGGAGTGTACGGGGGCCAAACTCTGGAAACACCATATATTTT. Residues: CAWSVRGPNSGNTIYF.

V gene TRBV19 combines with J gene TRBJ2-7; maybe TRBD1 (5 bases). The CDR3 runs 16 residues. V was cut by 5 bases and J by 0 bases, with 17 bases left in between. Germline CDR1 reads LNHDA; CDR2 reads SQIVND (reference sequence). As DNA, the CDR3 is TGTGCCAGTAGTGAATCGTCGGCAGGGCACTCCTACGAGCAGTACTTC. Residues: CASSESSAGHSYEQYF.

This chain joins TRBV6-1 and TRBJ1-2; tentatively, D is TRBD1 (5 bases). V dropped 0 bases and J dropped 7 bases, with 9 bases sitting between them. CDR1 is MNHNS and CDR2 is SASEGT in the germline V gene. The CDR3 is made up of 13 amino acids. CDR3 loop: CASSEAAGTGYTF. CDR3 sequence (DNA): TGTGCCAGCAGTGAAGCGGCAGGGACTGGCTACACCTTC.

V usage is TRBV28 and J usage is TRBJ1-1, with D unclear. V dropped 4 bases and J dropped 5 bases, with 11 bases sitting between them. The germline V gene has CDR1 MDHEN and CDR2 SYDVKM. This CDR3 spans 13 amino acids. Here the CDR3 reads CASSSPIGTEAFF. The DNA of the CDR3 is TGTGCCAGCAGTTCCCCCATAGGGACTGAAGCTTTCTTT.

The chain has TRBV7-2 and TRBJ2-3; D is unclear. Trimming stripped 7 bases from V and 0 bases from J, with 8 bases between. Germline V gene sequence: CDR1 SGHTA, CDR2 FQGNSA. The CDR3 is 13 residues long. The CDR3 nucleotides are TGTGCCAGCACCGTGGACAGCACAGATACGCAGTATTTT. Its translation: CASTVDSTDTQYF.